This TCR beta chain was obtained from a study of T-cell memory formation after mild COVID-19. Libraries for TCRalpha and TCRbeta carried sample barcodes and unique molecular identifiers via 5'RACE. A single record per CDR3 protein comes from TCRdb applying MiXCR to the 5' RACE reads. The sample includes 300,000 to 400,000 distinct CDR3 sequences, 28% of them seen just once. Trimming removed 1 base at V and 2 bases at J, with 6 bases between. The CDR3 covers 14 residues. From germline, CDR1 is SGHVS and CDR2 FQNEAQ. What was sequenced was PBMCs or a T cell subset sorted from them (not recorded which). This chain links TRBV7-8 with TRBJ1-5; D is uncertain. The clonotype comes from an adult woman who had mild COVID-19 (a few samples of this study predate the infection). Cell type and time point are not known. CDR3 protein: CASSLELGNQPQHF. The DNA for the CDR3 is TGTGCCAGCAGCTTAGAACTGGGCAATCAGCCCCAGCATTTT.